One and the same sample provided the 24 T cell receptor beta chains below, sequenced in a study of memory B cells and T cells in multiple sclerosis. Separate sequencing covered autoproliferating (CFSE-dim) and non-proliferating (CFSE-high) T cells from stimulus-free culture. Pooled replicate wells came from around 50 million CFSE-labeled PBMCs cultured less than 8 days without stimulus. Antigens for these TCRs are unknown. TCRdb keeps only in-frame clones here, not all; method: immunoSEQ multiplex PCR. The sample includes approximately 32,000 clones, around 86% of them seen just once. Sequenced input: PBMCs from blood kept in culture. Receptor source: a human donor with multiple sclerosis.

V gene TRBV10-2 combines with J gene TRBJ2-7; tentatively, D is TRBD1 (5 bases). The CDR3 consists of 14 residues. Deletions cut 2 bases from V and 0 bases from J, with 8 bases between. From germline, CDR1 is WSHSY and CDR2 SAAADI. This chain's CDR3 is CASSELTDSYEQYF. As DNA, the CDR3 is TGCGCCAGCAGTGAGCTGACAGACTCCTACGAGCAGTACTTC.

In DNA, the CDR3 is TGCGCCAGCAGCGAAGTGGACGTAATCTCCTACAATGAGCAGTTCTTC. Its protein is CASSEVDVISYNEQFF. J is TRBJ2-1 and V is TRBV4-1; D not resolved. The CDR3 sequence is 16 residues long. The V and J ends lost 5 bases and 0 bases respectively, with 14 bases between them. Germline V gene data show CDR1 as MGHRA and CDR2 as YSYEKL.

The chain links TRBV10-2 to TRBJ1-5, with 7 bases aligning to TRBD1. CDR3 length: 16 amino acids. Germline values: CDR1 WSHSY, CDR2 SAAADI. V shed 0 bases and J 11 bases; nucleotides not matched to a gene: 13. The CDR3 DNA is TGCGCCAGCAGTGAGTCTTGGGGACAGCGTCTCGGGTCCCAGCATTTT. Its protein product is CASSESWGQRLGSQHF.

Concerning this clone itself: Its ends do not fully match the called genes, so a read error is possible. The CDR3 DNA sequence: TGTGCTAGCAGCTTATGGCCTAGCGGGAGATACAATGAGCAGTTCTTC. The encoded protein is CASSLWPSGRYNEQFF. The rearrangement links TRBV7-7 to TRBJ2-1; 10 nucleotides line up with TRBD2. The CDR3 contains 16 residues. Germline values: CDR1 SSHAT, CDR2 FNYEAQ (reference sequence). Supplemented by reference TRBV7-7 and TRBJ2-1, the full variable domain reads GAGVSQSPRYKVTKRGQDVTLRCDPISSHATLYWYQQALGQGPEFLTYFNYEAQPDKSGLPSDRFSAERPEGSISTLTIQRTEQRDSAMYRCASSLWPSGRYNEQFFGPGTRLTVL.

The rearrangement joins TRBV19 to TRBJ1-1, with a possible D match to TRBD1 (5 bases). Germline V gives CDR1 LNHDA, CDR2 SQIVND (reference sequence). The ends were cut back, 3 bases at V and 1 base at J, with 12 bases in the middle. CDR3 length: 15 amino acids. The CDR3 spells CASSITGARNTEAFF. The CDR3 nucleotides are TGTGCCAGTAGTATCACAGGAGCTAGGAACACTGAAGCTTTCTTT.

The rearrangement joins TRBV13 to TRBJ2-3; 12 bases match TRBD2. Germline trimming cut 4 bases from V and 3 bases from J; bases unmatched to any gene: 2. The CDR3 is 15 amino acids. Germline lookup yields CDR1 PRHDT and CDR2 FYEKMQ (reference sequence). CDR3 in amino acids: CASSYLAGGTDTQYF. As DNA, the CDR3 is TGTGCCAGCAGCTACCTAGCGGGAGGGACAGATACGCAGTATTTT.

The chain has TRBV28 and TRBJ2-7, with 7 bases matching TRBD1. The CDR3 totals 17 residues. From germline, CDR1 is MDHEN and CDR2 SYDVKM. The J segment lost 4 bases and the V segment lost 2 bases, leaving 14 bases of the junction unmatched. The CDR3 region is CASSLRPLGTEQYEQYF. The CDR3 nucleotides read TGTGCCAGCAGTTTAAGGCCTCTTGGGACAGAACAATACGAGCAGTACTTC.

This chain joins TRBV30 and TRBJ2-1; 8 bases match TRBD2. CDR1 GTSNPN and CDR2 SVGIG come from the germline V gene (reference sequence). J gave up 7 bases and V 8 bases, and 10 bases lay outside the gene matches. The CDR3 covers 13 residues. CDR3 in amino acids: CARIGTSRNEQFF. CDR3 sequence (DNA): TGTGCCCGAATCGGGACTAGTAGGAATGAGCAGTTCTTC.

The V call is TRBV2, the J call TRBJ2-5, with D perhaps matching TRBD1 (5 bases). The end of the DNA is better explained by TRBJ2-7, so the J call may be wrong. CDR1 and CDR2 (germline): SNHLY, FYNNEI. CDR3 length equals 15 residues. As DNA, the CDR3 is TGTGCCAGCAGTCAGGTCCAGGACACATCCTACGAGCAGTACTTC. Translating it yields CASSQVQDTSYEQYF.

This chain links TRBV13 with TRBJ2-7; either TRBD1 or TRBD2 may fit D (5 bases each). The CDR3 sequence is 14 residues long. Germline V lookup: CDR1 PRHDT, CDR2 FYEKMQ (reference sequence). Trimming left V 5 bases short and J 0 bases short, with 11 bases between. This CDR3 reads CASSRWGSSYEQYF. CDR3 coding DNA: TGTGCCAGCAGCCGCTGGGGGTCCTCCTACGAGCAGTACTTC.

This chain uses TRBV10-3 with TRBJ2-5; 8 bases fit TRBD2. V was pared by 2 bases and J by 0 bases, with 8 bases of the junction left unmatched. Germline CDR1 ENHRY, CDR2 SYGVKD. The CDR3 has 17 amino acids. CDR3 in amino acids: CAISEGLAEKYQETQYF. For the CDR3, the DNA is TGTGCCATCAGTGAGGGACTAGCCGAAAAGTACCAAGAGACCCAGTACTTC.

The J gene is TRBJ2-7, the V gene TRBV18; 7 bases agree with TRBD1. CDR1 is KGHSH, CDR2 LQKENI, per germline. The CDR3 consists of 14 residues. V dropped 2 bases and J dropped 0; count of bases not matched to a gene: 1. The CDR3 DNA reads TGTGCCAGCTCACCAGGGACAGACTCCTACGAGCAGTACTTC. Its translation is CASSPGTDSYEQYF. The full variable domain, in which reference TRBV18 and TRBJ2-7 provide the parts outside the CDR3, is NAGVMQNPRHLVRRRGQEARLRCSPMKGHSHVYWYRQLPEEGLKFMVYLQKENIIDESGMPKERFSAEFPKEGPSILRIQQVVRGDSAAYFCASSPGTDSYEQYFGPGTRLTVT.

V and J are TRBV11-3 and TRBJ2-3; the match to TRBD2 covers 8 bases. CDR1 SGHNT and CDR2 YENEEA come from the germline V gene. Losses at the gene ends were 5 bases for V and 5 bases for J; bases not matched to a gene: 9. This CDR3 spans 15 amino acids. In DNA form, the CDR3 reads TGTGCCAGCAGCCGCGGGGGGACGGACAAAGATACGCAGTATTTT. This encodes CASSRGGTDKDTQYF.

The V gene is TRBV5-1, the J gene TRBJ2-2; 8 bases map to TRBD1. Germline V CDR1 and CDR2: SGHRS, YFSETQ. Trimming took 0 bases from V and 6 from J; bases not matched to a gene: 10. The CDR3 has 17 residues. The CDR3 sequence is CASSLVSQGALAGELFF. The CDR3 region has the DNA TGCGCCAGCAGCTTGGTCTCCCAGGGGGCTTTGGCCGGGGAGCTGTTTTTT.

CDR3 bases: TGTGCCAGTAGTATTTCTCCACGCTCTGGAAACACCATATATTTT. This encodes CASSISPRSGNTIYF. The chain combines TRBV19 with TRBJ1-3; no definite D call. V was clipped by 3 bases and J by 0 bases, with 9 bases between them. The CDR3 length is 15 residues. The germline V gene encodes CDR1 LNHDA and CDR2 SQIVND (reference sequence).

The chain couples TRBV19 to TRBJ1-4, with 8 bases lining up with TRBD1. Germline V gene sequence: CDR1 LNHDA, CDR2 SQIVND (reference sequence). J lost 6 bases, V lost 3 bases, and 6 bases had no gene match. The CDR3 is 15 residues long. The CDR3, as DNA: TGTGCCAGTAGTATCCAGGGGGCTCGAGATGAAAAACTGTTTTTT. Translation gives CASSIQGARDEKLFF. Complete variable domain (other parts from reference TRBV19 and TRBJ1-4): DGGITQSPKYLFRKEGQNVTLSCEQNLNHDAMYWYRQDPGQGLRLIYYSQIVNDFQKGDIAEGYSVSREKKESFPLTVTSAQKNPTAFYLCASSIQGARDEKLFFGSGTQLSVL.

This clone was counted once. The CDR3 DNA reads TGTGCCAGCAGTTTTAGCGGGAGGCTCAATGAGCAGTTCTTC. This gives the protein CASSFSGRLNEQFF. V usage is TRBV27 and J usage is TRBJ2-1, with 10 bases that match TRBD2. After removal of 3 bases from V and 6 bases from J, the junction contained 2 bases not matched to a gene. The germline V gene encodes CDR1 MNHEY and CDR2 SMNVEV (reference sequence). There are 14 residues in the CDR3.

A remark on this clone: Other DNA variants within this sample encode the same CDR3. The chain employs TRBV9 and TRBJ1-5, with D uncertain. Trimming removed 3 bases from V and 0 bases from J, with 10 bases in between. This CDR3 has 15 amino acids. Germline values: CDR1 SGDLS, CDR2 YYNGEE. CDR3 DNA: TGTGCCAGCAGCGCTGGCGGCGGTAGCAATCAGCCCCAGCATTTT. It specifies CASSAGGGSNQPQHF.

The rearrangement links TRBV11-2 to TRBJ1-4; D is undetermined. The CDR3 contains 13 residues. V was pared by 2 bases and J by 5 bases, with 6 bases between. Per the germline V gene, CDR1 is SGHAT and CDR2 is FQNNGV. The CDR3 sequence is CASSLLSNEKLFF. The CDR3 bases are TGTGCCAGCAGCTTACTAAGCAATGAAAAACTGTTTTTT.

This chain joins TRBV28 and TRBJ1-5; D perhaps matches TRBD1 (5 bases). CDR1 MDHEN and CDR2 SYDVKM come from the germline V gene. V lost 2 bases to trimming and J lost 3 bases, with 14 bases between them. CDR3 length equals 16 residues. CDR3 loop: CASSLNLGDPNQPQHF. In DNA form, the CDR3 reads TGTGCCAGCAGTTTAAATTTGGGGGACCCCAATCAGCCCCAGCATTTT. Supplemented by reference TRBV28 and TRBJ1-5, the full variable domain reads DVKVTQSSRYLVKRTGEKVFLECVQDMDHENMFWYRQDPGLGLRLIYFSYDVKMKEKGDIPEGYSVSREKKERFSLILESASTNQTSMYLCASSLNLGDPNQPQHFGDGTRLSIL.

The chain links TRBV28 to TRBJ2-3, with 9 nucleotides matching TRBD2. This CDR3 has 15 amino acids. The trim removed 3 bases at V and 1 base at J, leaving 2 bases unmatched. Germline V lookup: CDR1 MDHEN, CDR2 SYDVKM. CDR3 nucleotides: TGTGCCAGCAGTTTGGCGGGGGGGGGCACAGATACGCAGTATTTT. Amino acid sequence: CASSLAGGGTDTQYF.

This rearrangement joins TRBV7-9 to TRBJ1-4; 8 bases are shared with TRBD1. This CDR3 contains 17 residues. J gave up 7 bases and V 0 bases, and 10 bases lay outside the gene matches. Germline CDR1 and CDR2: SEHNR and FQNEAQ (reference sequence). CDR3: CASSLAPMGTGPEKLFF. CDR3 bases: TGTGCCAGCAGCTTAGCCCCAATGGGGACAGGTCCTGAAAAACTGTTTTTT.

CDR3 sequence: CASSPREGGDYGYTF. CDR3 coding DNA: TGCGCCAGCAGCCCCAGGGAGGGGGGTGACTATGGCTACACCTTC. The V and J genes are TRBV5-1 and TRBJ1-2, with a tentative D call TRBD1 (6 bases). Germline V gene lookup returns CDR1 SGHRS and CDR2 YFSETQ. The CDR3 is 15 amino acids. Deletions cut 4 bases from V and 3 bases from J, with 16 bases between.

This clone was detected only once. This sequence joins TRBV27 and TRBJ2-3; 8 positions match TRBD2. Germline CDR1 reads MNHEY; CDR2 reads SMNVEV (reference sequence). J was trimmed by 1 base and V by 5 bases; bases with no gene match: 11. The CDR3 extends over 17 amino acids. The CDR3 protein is CASSTPLAGSGTDTQYF. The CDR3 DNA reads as TGTGCCAGCAGTACCCCCTTAGCGGGATCAGGCACAGATACGCAGTATTTT.